The 25 T cell receptor beta chains below come from one sample, sequenced in a study of T cell repertoires in cytomegalovirus infection. TCRdb passed the reads through MiXCR, listing each CDR3 protein once. Of just under 300,000 distinct CDR3 sequences listed, about 8.8% are singletons. The material sequenced was PBMCs. The receptor set was obtained from a human donor in good health (CMV status not recorded). Some clones in this sample may be carry-over from other donors' samples.

The chain is built from TRBV19 and TRBJ1-1; D ambiguous. V lost 4 bases and J lost 4, with 16 bases in between. Germline loops: CDR1 LNHDA, CDR2 SQIVND (reference sequence). CDR3 length: 15 amino acids. The CDR3 here is CASSTEGRRGTEAFF. CDR3 nucleotide sequence: TGTGCCAGTAGTACGGAAGGTCGGAGAGGCACTGAAGCTTTCTTT. Full variable domain (missing parts from reference TRBV19 and TRBJ1-1): DGGITQSPKYLFRKEGQNVTLSCEQNLNHDAMYWYRQDPGQGLRLIYYSQIVNDFQKGDIAEGYSVSREKKESFPLTVTSAQKNPTAFYLCASSTEGRRGTEAFFGQGTRLTVV.

DNA for the CDR3: TGTGCCAGCAGCTACTCGACGGGGGGCTACACCTTC. Translation: CASSYSTGGYTF. The rearrangement links TRBV5-6 to TRBJ1-2; D not certain. This CDR3 is built from 12 residues. Per germline, CDR1 SGHDT and CDR2 YYEEEE. The V and J ends lost 3 bases and 8 bases respectively, with 11 bases between them.

This clonotype has only a few counts. J is TRBJ2-1 and V is TRBV12-3 or TRBV12-4; 7 nucleotides line up with TRBD1. V shed 6 bases and J 8 bases; nucleotides not matched to a gene: 7. This CDR3 is built from 13 residues. The chain's CDR3 is CASSLRQGYEQFF. CDR3 DNA sequence: TGTGCCAGCAGCCTCCGACAGGGCTATGAGCAGTTCTTC.

This clonotype has a count of ten or more. J is TRBJ2-2 and V is TRBV4-1; weak D call: TRBD1 (5 bases). The germline V and J ends were trimmed by 1 base and 2 bases, with 11 bases remaining between them. Germline loops: CDR1 MGHRA, CDR2 YSYEKL. This CDR3 is 16 amino acids long. For the CDR3, the DNA is TGCGCCAGCAGCCAAGGTTGGACACATAACACCGGGGAGCTGTTTTTT. This codes for CASSQGWTHNTGELFF.

This clonotype has a count of ten or more. The chain employs TRBV7-9 and TRBJ2-5, with a weak D call TRBD2 (5 bases). Germline CDR1 reads SEHNR; CDR2 reads FQNEAQ (reference sequence). This CDR3 contains 14 residues. The ends were cut back, 1 base at V and 4 bases at J, with 10 bases in the middle. CDR3 region: CASSLVGSGETQYF. The CDR3 DNA reads as TGTGCCAGCAGCTTAGTGGGGAGCGGAGAGACCCAGTACTTC.

This clonotype has only a few counts. This rearrangement joins TRBV5-1 to TRBJ2-7; D unclear. Trimming removed 7 bases from V and 3 bases from J, with 11 bases in between. CDR3 length: 12 amino acids. Looked up from germline, CDR1 is SGHRS and CDR2 is YFSETQ. Written as DNA, the CDR3 is TGCGCCAGCGGTCTTACAGACTACGAGCAGTACTTC. Its translation is CASGLTDYEQYF.

This clonotype showed up many times. The J gene is TRBJ2-3, the V gene TRBV7-9; no reliable D call. V was clipped by 5 bases and J by 4 bases, with 16 bases between them. CDR1 is SEHNR and CDR2 is FQNEAQ in the germline V gene (reference sequence). The CDR3 has 15 amino acids. CDR3 region: CASSPHQAAPDTQYF. The CDR3 coding sequence is TGTGCCAGCAGCCCCCACCAGGCGGCCCCAGATACGCAGTATTTT.

This clonotype came up many times. The chain links TRBV7-2 to TRBJ2-5; TRBD1 is a possible D gene (5 bases). CDR1 and CDR2 (germline): SGHTA, FQGNSA. This CDR3 spans 14 amino acids. V lost 5 bases to trimming and J lost 3 bases, with 13 bases between them. The CDR3 protein is CASSRKGLKETQYF. CDR3 coding DNA: TGTGCCAGCAGCCGCAAGGGGTTGAAAGAGACCCAGTACTTC.

This clonotype was counted a few times. The chain combines TRBV28 with TRBJ2-7, with TRBD2 matching 9 bases. The CDR3 runs to 14 residues. In germline, CDR1 is MDHEN, CDR2 SYDVKM. The junction had 7 bases not matched to a gene; V was cut back by 6 bases and J by 4 bases. This CDR3 reads CASSAGGPRYEQYV. The CDR3 DNA follows: TGTGCCAGCAGCGCGGGGGGGCCTCGGTACGAGCAGTACGTC.

This clonotype was seen more than once but under ten times. The genes are TRBV10-3 and TRBJ2-5; D remains unclear. V lost 11 bases, J lost 0 bases, and 16 bases lay in between. The CDR3 loop spans 14 amino acids. Germline V lookup: CDR1 ENHRY, CDR2 SYGVKD. CDR3 coding DNA: TGTGCCTCCATCAAATCCCCCGACCAAGAGACCCAGTACTTC. This sequence encodes CASIKSPDQETQYF.

This clonotype was counted at least ten times. The genes are TRBV6-5 and TRBJ1-5; 9 positions agree with TRBD1. The CDR3 covers 14 residues. The J segment lost 7 bases and the V segment lost 6 bases, leaving 7 bases of the junction unmatched. CDR1 and CDR2 (germline): MNHEY, SVGAGI. The CDR3 reads CASRSTGGGQPQHF. As DNA, the CDR3 is TGTGCCAGCAGGTCCACAGGGGGCGGGCAGCCCCAGCATTTT.

This clonotype was found a few times. The V call is TRBV18, the J call TRBJ2-7; 11 nucleotides line up with TRBD1. This CDR3 has 15 residues. CDR1 and CDR2 (germline): KGHSH, LQKENI. J gave up 6 bases and V 2 bases, and 6 bases lay outside the gene matches. The CDR3 DNA is TGTGCCAGCTCACCAGCCCCGGGGACAGGGGGCGAGCAGTACGTC. Translated: CASSPAPGTGGEQYV.

This clonotype has a count of ten or more. V usage is TRBV29-1 and J usage is TRBJ2-1; D uncertain. The CDR3 totals 11 residues. Per the germline V gene, CDR1 is SQVTM and CDR2 is ANQGSEA. V lost 3 bases to trimming and J lost 2 bases, with 2 bases between them. This CDR3 is CSVDPYNEQFF. The DNA for the CDR3 is TGCAGCGTTGACCCCTACAATGAGCAGTTCTTC.

A few counts support this clonotype. The DNA of the CDR3 is TGTGCCAGCAGCATCGGACAGGGGAGTTATGGCTACACCTTC. As protein: CASSIGQGSYGYTF. The gene calls are TRBV5-6 and TRBJ1-2; 9 bases agree with TRBD1. Germline CDR1 SGHDT, CDR2 YYEEEE. The V and J ends lost 4 bases and 5 bases, in that order; junction bases with no gene match: 6. The CDR3 is 14 residues long.

This clonotype occurred many times. V usage is TRBV6-2 or TRBV6-3 and J usage is TRBJ1-2, with TRBD1 matching over 8 bases. V gave up 0 bases and J gave up 6 bases; unmatched junction bases: 6. Germline CDR1 is MNHEY and CDR2 is SVGEGT. CDR3 length equals 15 residues. The CDR3 reads CASSYSGQAVNGYTF. The CDR3 DNA reads TGTGCCAGCAGTTACTCGGGACAGGCGGTGAATGGCTACACCTTC.

This clonotype has ten or more counts. V gene TRBV2 combines with J gene TRBJ2-3; D uncertain. The germline V gene has CDR1 SNHLY and CDR2 FYNNEI. V gave up 8 bases and J gave up 0 bases, with 12 bases separating them. This CDR3 region has 14 residues. The CDR3: CASQKSRSTDTQYF. The CDR3 bases are TGTGCCAGCCAGAAAAGCAGGAGCACAGATACGCAGTATTTT.

This clonotype has a handful of counts. The rearrangement uses TRBV6-5 and TRBJ2-7, with D tentatively TRBD1 (6 bases). Trimming shortened V by 6 bases and J by 1 base, and 10 bases separated the two germline ends. This CDR3 has 13 amino acids. CDR1 MNHEY and CDR2 SVGAGI come from the germline V gene. The CDR3 sequence: CASRSGTSYEQYF. The DNA of the CDR3 is TGTGCCAGCAGATCTGGGACATCCTACGAGCAGTACTTC.

The chain uses TRBV20-1 and TRBJ1-2; D is unresolved. Trimming pared 1 base from V and 6 bases from J, leaving 6 bases between. Germline loops: CDR1 DFQATT, CDR2 SNEGSKA (reference sequence). This CDR3 spans 11 amino acids. The CDR3 coding sequence is TGCAGTGCTAGAGGTCAGGATGGCTACACCTTC. This gives the protein CSARGQDGYTF.

The chain has TRBV7-9 and TRBJ1-1, with D possibly being TRBD1 (5 bases). CDR1 SEHNR and CDR2 FQNEAQ come from the germline V gene (reference sequence). Trimming stripped 5 bases from V and 3 bases from J, with 13 bases between. The CDR3 sequence is 14 residues long. The CDR3 DNA reads TGTGCCAGCAGCCCGACAGCGCCTTACACTGAAGCTTTCTTT. Protein: CASSPTAPYTEAFF.

This clonotype appeared many times. V gene TRBV12-3 or TRBV12-4 combines with J gene TRBJ1-5; tentatively, D is TRBD1 (5 bases). The V and J ends lost 5 bases and 0 bases respectively, with 14 bases between them. The CDR3 totals 16 residues. The CDR3 DNA sequence: TGTGCCAGCAGTCTGGGACGGCGGGATAGCAATCAGCCCCAGCATTTT. Protein sequence: CASSLGRRDSNQPQHF.

The chain couples TRBV19 to TRBJ2-3; 7 bases align to TRBD1. CDR3 length equals 13 residues. Germline V gene sequence: CDR1 LNHDA, CDR2 SQIVND (reference sequence). The V gene end was trimmed by 5 bases and the J gene end by 6 bases; junction bases not matched to a gene: 5. The CDR3 nucleotides are TGTGCCAGTAGTTCTCGGACAGGCGATACGCAGTATTTT. Translated: CASSSRTGDTQYF.

There are a few counts of this clonotype. The chain joins TRBV7-6 to TRBJ2-7; a possible D gene is TRBD2 (5 bases). Germline CDR1 reads SGHVS; CDR2 reads FNYEAQ. The CDR3 loop spans 14 amino acids. The V gene lost 5 bases and the J gene lost 0 bases, with 11 bases spanning the gap. CDR3 coding DNA: TGTGCCAGCAGCCAAGACTATCCCTCCTACGAGCAGTACTTC. Translating gives CASSQDYPSYEQYF.

J is TRBJ2-1 and V is TRBV5-1; 10 bases are shared with TRBD2. The CDR3 length is 15 residues. The trim removed 0 bases at V and 14 bases at J, leaving 11 bases unmatched. Germline lookup yields CDR1 SGHRS and CDR2 YFSETQ. The CDR3 sequence is CASSLETSGAIGEFF. In nucleotides, the CDR3 is TGCGCCAGCAGCTTGGAAACTAGCGGGGCGATAGGCGAGTTCTTC.

This clonotype was found many times. The V call is TRBV28, the J call TRBJ1-3; a weak D match, TRBD1 (5 bases). The CDR3 is 14 amino acids. Germline assignment: CDR1 MDHEN and CDR2 SYDVKM. V gave up 5 bases and J gave up 6 bases, with 14 bases separating them. Here the CDR3 reads CASSPGGTENTIYF. CDR3 in DNA: TGTGCCAGCAGTCCCGGCGGGACCGAAAACACCATATATTTT.

This clonotype has ten or more counts. The V gene is TRBV20-1, the J gene TRBJ2-5; 9 nucleotides match TRBD2. The CDR3 loop spans 18 amino acids. The trim removed 0 bases at V and 2 bases at J, leaving 13 bases unmatched. Germline V gives CDR1 DFQATT, CDR2 SNEGSKA (reference sequence). Written as DNA, the CDR3 is TGCAGTGCTAGAGATCCCCGACTAGCGGCCCTAGTACAAGAGACCCAGTACTTC. This codes for CSARDPRLAALVQETQYF.